Sequencing of this T cell receptor beta chain was carried out in a study of OX40 agonist ivuxolimab in advanced cancers. Turning to the study itself: In three patients, partial responses were observed, one with hepatocellular carcinoma and two with cutaneous melanoma. Study-level findings and limits: Normalized T-cell clonal expansion was also low in a subset of nonresponders. CD8+ T cells averaged more expanded clones than CD4+. Near-lowest levels of clonal expansion characterized partial responders at 0.1-3.0 mg/kg.

The method was immunoSEQ multiplex PCR; TCRdb's version includes in-frame clones alone and lacks a portion of them. The sample holds fewer than 100,000 clones; around 90% are singletons and the top ten take approximately 0.3%. As to this clone: No antigen is known for it.

The CDR3 covers 14 residues. The germline CDR1 and CDR2 sequences are MGHRA and YSYEKL. Trimming pared 8 bases from V and 2 bases from J, leaving 12 bases between. The starting material was CD4+ or CD8+ T cells sorted from blood, obtained in a trial of the OX40 agonist ivuxolimab. This receptor was taken from an adult with an advanced solid tumor such as melanoma, head and neck, liver or kidney cancer. The chain is built from TRBV4-1 and TRBJ2-2; possible D gene TRBD2, 6 bases. The CDR3 spells CASGGTANTGELFF. CDR3 sequence (DNA): TGCGCCAGCGGGGGGACCGCCAACACCGGGGAGCTGTTTTTT.